Below, 31 T cell receptor beta chains from the same sample are listed, as sequenced in a study of shared clonotypes between healthy human individuals. The assay was immunoSEQ multiplex PCR, and TCRdb's table has in-frame clones only and misses some. The table has over a million clones, roughly 97% seen once. Material: naive CD4+ T cells sorted from blood. As for subset: CD45RA+ positively selected. These TCRs come from a man aged 30 to 45 in good health.

The gene calls are TRBV7-9 and TRBJ1-5; D is unclear. The germline V and J ends were trimmed by 3 bases and 1 base, with 10 bases remaining between them. The CDR3 extends over 15 amino acids. Germline V lookup: CDR1 SEHNR, CDR2 FQNEAQ (reference sequence). The CDR3 DNA reads as TGTGCCAGCAGCTTCTCGGGTTTAAGCAATCAGCCCCAGCATTTT. It encodes CASSFSGLSNQPQHF.

This chain connects TRBV9 to TRBJ2-1; D possibly uses TRBD1 or TRBD2 (5 bases each). CDR1 and CDR2 from the germline V gene are SGDLS and YYNGEE. This CDR3 has 14 residues. V gave up 3 bases and J gave up 4 bases, with 11 bases separating them. Here the CDR3 reads CASSGTGPYNEQFF. The CDR3 coding sequence is TGTGCCAGCAGCGGGACGGGACCTTACAATGAGCAGTTCTTC. Using reference TRBV9 and TRBJ2-1 for the parts outside the CDR3, the full variable domain is DSGVTQTPKHLITATGQRVTLRCSPRSGDLSVYWYQQSLDQGLQFLIQYYNGEERAKGNILERFSAQQFPDLHSELNLSSLELGDSALYFCASSGTGPYNEQFFGPGTRLTVL.

This chain connects TRBV4-3 to TRBJ2-7; D ambiguous. Germline loops: CDR1 LGHNA, CDR2 YSLEER. Trimming cost V 0 bases and J 2 bases, with 11 bases left between them. The CDR3 is made up of 15 amino acids. The CDR3 bases are TGCGCCAGCAGCCAAGATCTTGCGTTAGCCTACGAGCAGTACTTC. Protein sequence: CASSQDLALAYEQYF.

V usage is TRBV11-2 and J usage is TRBJ1-2; unclear D gene. V lost 1 base and J 0 bases, leaving 12 bases between the germline ends. CDR3 length equals 16 residues. Germline V gene data show CDR1 as SGHAT and CDR2 as FQNNGV. The CDR3 DNA reads as TGTGCCAGCAGCTTAGGCCGCCACAGAGCTAACTATGGCTACACCTTC. Translating it yields CASSLGRHRANYGYTF.

The genes are TRBV11-3 and TRBJ2-1, with D uncertain. The CDR3 spans 14 residues. Trimming took off 5 bases at V and 3 bases at J, with 11 bases between the two ends. Germline CDR1 is SGHNT and CDR2 is YENEEA. The CDR3 DNA sequence: TGTGCCAGCAGCCCGAGGCCGGGCTACAATGAGCAGTTCTTC. It codes for CASSPRPGYNEQFF. Looking up the rest from reference TRBV11-3 and TRBJ2-1 gives the full variable domain: EAGVVQSPRYKIIEKKQPVAFWCNPISGHNTLYWYLQNLGQGPELLIRYENEEAVDDSQLPKDRFSAERLKGVDSTLKIQPAELGDSAVYLCASSPRPGYNEQFFGPGTRLTVL.

The chain joins TRBV10-2 to TRBJ1-1; 8 nucleotides agree with TRBD1. Germline CDR1 and CDR2: WSHSY and SAAADI. This CDR3 has 14 residues. J gave up 3 bases and V 6 bases, and 6 bases lay outside the gene matches. CDR3 sequence: CASRATGEDTEAFF. CDR3 sequence (DNA): TGCGCCAGCAGAGCGACAGGGGAAGACACTGAAGCTTTCTTT.

In its sample, this clone was seen once. The sample has other DNA sequences that encode this CDR3 too. The J gene is TRBJ2-7, the V gene TRBV7-2; D unresolved. The CDR3 consists of 13 residues. Germline loops: CDR1 SGHTA, CDR2 FQGNSA. With 1 base removed from V and 2 bases from J, the gap between germline ends came to 6 bases. This chain's CDR3 is CASSLGRAYEQYF. Here the CDR3 DNA reads TGTGCCAGCAGCTTAGGGAGAGCCTACGAGCAGTACTTC.

The CDR3 region is CASGILDTQYF. The CDR3, as DNA: TGTGCCAGCGGGATATTAGATACGCAGTATTTT. This chain links TRBV2 with TRBJ2-3; D gene unclear. V was trimmed by 8 bases and J by 5 bases, leaving 8 bases between them. This CDR3 is 11 amino acids long. Germline CDR1 reads SNHLY; CDR2 reads FYNNEI.

The chain employs TRBV28 and TRBJ1-5; D may be TRBD1 (5 bases). Between the trimmed V and J ends, which lost 6 bases and 4 bases, there was a span of 16 bases. CDR3 length: 15 amino acids. The germline V gene encodes CDR1 MDHEN and CDR2 SYDVKM. This CDR3 is CASSPADRVNQPQHF. The CDR3 DNA follows: TGTGCCAGCAGCCCTGCCGACAGAGTAAATCAGCCCCAGCATTTT.

This chain uses TRBV28 with TRBJ2-2; 8 nucleotides match TRBD1. Germline assignment: CDR1 MDHEN and CDR2 SYDVKM. The trim removed 3 bases at V and 4 bases at J, leaving 7 bases unmatched. The CDR3 is 16 residues long. The CDR3 DNA reads TGTGCCAGCAGTTTCCTCAGGGGGCCGGGCACCGGGGAGCTGTTTTTT. Amino acid sequence: CASSFLRGPGTGELFF.

The J gene is TRBJ2-5, the V gene TRBV11-2; 10 bases align to TRBD2. This CDR3 is built from 17 residues. With 1 base clipped from V and 5 bases from J, the junction kept 10 bases outside the gene matches. From germline, CDR1 is SGHAT and CDR2 FQNNGV. The DNA for the CDR3 is TGTGCCAGCAGCTTAGGCGCCCGAGGAGCGGGAGGGGAGACCCAGTACTTC. As protein: CASSLGARGAGGETQYF.

The rearrangement joins TRBV28 to TRBJ2-5; TRBD1 matches at 10 bases. Per germline, CDR1 MDHEN and CDR2 SYDVKM. Losses at the gene ends were 5 bases for V and 5 bases for J; bases not matched to a gene: 2. CDR3 length: 13 amino acids. The CDR3 spells CASSRQGAETQYF. Here the CDR3 DNA reads TGTGCCAGCAGTCGACAGGGGGCCGAGACCCAGTACTTC.

J is TRBJ2-7 and V is TRBV28; possible D gene TRBD2, 5 bases. The CDR3 totals 12 residues. Germline V CDR1 and CDR2: MDHEN, SYDVKM. V dropped 10 bases and J dropped 6 bases, with 16 bases sitting between them. Written as DNA, the CDR3 is TGTGCCACATCGCACGGGATTTTCGAGCAGTACTTC. The encoded protein is CATSHGIFEQYF.

The chain couples TRBV5-8 to TRBJ2-3, with TRBD2 matching over 12 bases. V trimming: 0 bases; J trimming: 8 bases; junction bases outside the gene matches: 7. CDR1 SGHTS and CDR2 YDEGEE come from the germline V gene. The CDR3 runs 16 residues. CDR3 amino acids: CASSLGTSGNPRTQYF. Written as DNA, the CDR3 is TGTGCCAGCAGCTTGGGGACTAGCGGGAACCCCCGTACGCAGTATTTT.

About this clone: This may be a read error: a much more frequent sequence differs by one nucleotide. Other DNA sequences from this sample encode an identical CDR3 as well. The V call is TRBV27, the J call TRBJ2-7; no definite D call. The CDR3 sequence is 11 residues long. V was pared by 0 bases and J by 3 bases, with 0 bases between. CDR1 MNHEY and CDR2 SMNVEV come from the germline V gene (reference sequence). The CDR3 DNA reads TGTGCCAGCAGTTTATCCTACGAGCAGTACTTC. Translation gives CASSLSYEQYF.

V usage is TRBV29-1 and J usage is TRBJ1-2; TRBD1 might be the D (5 bases). V shed 4 bases and J shed 5 bases, with 14 bases lying between them. Germline CDR1 is SQVTM and CDR2 is ANQGSEA. This CDR3 has 13 residues. CDR3: CSVVDPGFYGYTF. DNA of the CDR3: TGCAGCGTTGTAGACCCAGGGTTTTATGGCTACACCTTC. Looking up the rest from reference TRBV29-1 and TRBJ1-2 gives the full variable domain: SAVISQKPSRDICQRGTSLTIQCQVDSQVTMMFWYRQQPGQSLTLIATANQGSEATYESGFVIDKFPISRPNLTFSTLTVSNMSPEDSSIYLCSVVDPGFYGYTFGSGTRLTVV.

This chain joins TRBV28 and TRBJ1-4, with D unclear. The CDR3 runs to 12 residues. Germline V lookup: CDR1 MDHEN, CDR2 SYDVKM. V dropped 6 bases and J dropped 11 bases, with 13 bases sitting between them. This chain's CDR3 is CASSPVGDKLFF. The CDR3 nucleotides are TGTGCCAGCAGCCCCGTGGGAGACAAACTGTTTTTT.

The chain carries TRBV28 and TRBJ2-1, with D possibly called TRBD1 or TRBD2 (5 bases each). V was shortened by 4 bases and J by 7 bases, with 14 bases between the two germline ends. This CDR3 has 14 residues. Germline V gene sequence: CDR1 MDHEN, CDR2 SYDVKM. The CDR3 DNA reads TGTGCCAGCAGTTCGACACGCGAGGGGAATGAGCAGTTCTTC. Protein product: CASSSTREGNEQFF.

This clone has only one observation. This chain connects TRBV11-2 to TRBJ2-2, with no clear D. This CDR3 contains 12 residues. Germline-derived CDR1 and CDR2 are SGHAT and FQNNGV. V lost 7 bases, J lost 2 bases, and 5 bases lay in between. The CDR3 protein is CASTSNTGELFF. As DNA, the CDR3 is TGTGCCAGCACATCTAACACCGGGGAGCTGTTTTTT.

This clone has a single count. The rearrangement uses TRBV10-3 and TRBJ2-5, with D hard to call. The CDR3 has 16 residues. Trimming left V 0 bases short and J 4 bases short, with 15 bases between. Germline V gene data show CDR1 as ENHRY and CDR2 as SYGVKD. CDR3 protein: CAISESVALRGETQYF. The CDR3 coding sequence is TGTGCCATCAGTGAGTCGGTTGCACTCAGAGGAGAGACCCAGTACTTC.

The V and J genes are TRBV18 and TRBJ1-2, with TRBD1 identical over 7 bases. Trimming took 5 bases from V and 6 from J; bases not matched to a gene: 15. CDR1 and CDR2 (germline): KGHSH, LQKENI. The CDR3 is 16 amino acids. The CDR3 region has the DNA TGTGCCAGCTCATCCGACAGGGTTAAGGGTATAGATGGCTACACCTTC. Amino acids: CASSSDRVKGIDGYTF.

This clone was recorded only once. This sequence joins TRBV12-2 and TRBJ1-3. TRBV12-2 is a listed pseudogene. The CDR3 length is 20 residues. CDR3 residues: CASRPRDTGPTLSSGNTIYF. The DNA for the CDR3 is TGTGCAAGTCGCCCGCGGGACACCGGCCCCACATTGAGCTCTGGAAACACCATATATTTT.

This clone was found once. Written as DNA, the CDR3 is TGTGCCAGCCTACACCTCATGAACACTGAAGCTTTCTTT. Its translation: CASLHLMNTEAFF. The genes are TRBV28 and TRBJ1-1; D remains ambiguous. This CDR3 has 13 residues. V was trimmed by 8 bases and J by 0 bases, leaving 10 bases between them. In germline, CDR1 is MDHEN, CDR2 SYDVKM.

This clone occurred once. J is TRBJ2-7 and V is TRBV2; 8 bases map to TRBD2. Germline-derived CDR1 and CDR2 are SNHLY and FYNNEI. This CDR3 has 14 amino acids. Losses at the gene ends were 8 bases for V and 3 bases for J; bases not matched to a gene: 9. In DNA, the CDR3 is TGTGCCAGCTTTCTAGGGACTAGGAACTACGAGCAGTACTTC. Translated: CASFLGTRNYEQYF.

This rearrangement joins TRBV6-1 to TRBJ1-5, with D possibly being TRBD1 (6 bases). The V end lost 1 base, the J end lost 6 bases, and 13 bases lay between the germline ends. The CDR3 totals 15 residues. CDR1 and CDR2 (germline): MNHNS, SASEGT. The CDR3 here is CASSEVDRTSQPQHF. CDR3 coding DNA: TGTGCCAGCAGTGAAGTCGACAGGACATCTCAGCCCCAGCATTTT.

This chain links TRBV2 with TRBJ2-5; D might be TRBD1 (6 bases). Germline loops: CDR1 SNHLY, CDR2 FYNNEI. The CDR3 runs to 11 residues. V lost 7 bases, J lost 3 bases, and 6 bases lay in between. The CDR3 sequence is CASNREETQYF. Here the CDR3 DNA reads TGTGCCAGCAACAGGGAAGAGACCCAGTACTTC.

This chain uses TRBV11-2 with TRBJ2-6; tentatively, D is TRBD1 (5 bases). CDR3 size: 14 residues. The germline V and J ends were trimmed by 5 bases and 13 bases, with 18 bases remaining between them. Per the germline V gene, CDR1 is SGHAT and CDR2 is FQNNGV. The CDR3 DNA follows: TGTGCCAGCAGCCGACAAGGGGCTCAGGAGGTCCTGACTTTC. Its protein is CASSRQGAQEVLTF.

This rearrangement joins TRBV4-1 to TRBJ2-5; the D gene is possibly TRBD1 (5 bases). Deletions cut 0 bases from V and 5 bases from J, with 13 bases between. CDR3 length equals 15 residues. Germline values: CDR1 MGHRA, CDR2 YSYEKL. This CDR3 is CASSQEGRVGETQYF. CDR3 nucleotide sequence: TGCGCCAGCAGCCAAGAAGGCAGGGTCGGGGAGACCCAGTACTTC.

Note on this clone: Other DNA sequences within the sample encode an identical CDR3. The chain combines TRBV5-6 with TRBJ2-7, with D maybe TRBD2 (6 bases). The CDR3 extends over 14 amino acids. Germline V gene sequence: CDR1 SGHDT, CDR2 YYEEEE. With 1 base removed from V and 2 bases from J, the gap between germline ends came to 10 bases. The CDR3 coding sequence is TGTGCCAGCAGCTTGACGCGGGGCACCTACGAGCAGTACTTC. Encoded protein: CASSLTRGTYEQYF. Using reference TRBV5-6 and TRBJ2-7 for the parts outside the CDR3, the full variable domain is DAGVTQSPTHLIKTRGQQVTLRCSPKSGHDTVSWYQQALGQGPQFIFQYYEEEERQRGNFPDRFSGHQFPNYSSELNVNALLLGDSALYLCASSLTRGTYEQYFGPGTRLTVT.

The chain joins TRBV29-1 to TRBJ1-5, with a possible D match to TRBD1 (5 bases). V dropped 3 bases and J dropped 6 bases, with 12 bases sitting between them. Per germline, CDR1 SQVTM and CDR2 ANQGSEA. The CDR3 sequence is 13 residues long. The CDR3 spells CSVDPGGGQPQHF. The DNA of the CDR3 is TGCAGCGTTGACCCCGGGGGGGGTCAGCCCCAGCATTTT.

The chain links TRBV19 to TRBJ2-7; 7 bases agree with TRBD1. Trimming cost V 5 bases and J 1 base; bases outside gene matches: 8. The CDR3 is made up of 15 amino acids. Germline V gene lookup returns CDR1 LNHDA and CDR2 SQIVND (reference sequence). The CDR3 DNA reads TGTGCCAGTAGTGTCCCGACGGGACAGTCCTACGAGCAGTACTTC. Amino acids: CASSVPTGQSYEQYF.